These 26 T cell receptor beta chains came from one sample sequenced in a study of blood T cells in healthy people across ages. A J-beta primer mix and a sample-barcoded 5' primer were used in a second PCR of roughly 7 to 12 cycles. MiXCR, applied by TCRdb to the 5' RACE reads, yields one record per CDR3 protein. This sample carries under 750,000 distinct CDR3 sequences, more than 45% of them seen once, and the ten largest clones take 20% to 25%. The sequencing input was blood. The receptor set was obtained from a man older than 75 in good health.

The chain employs TRBV13 and TRBJ2-3, with 8 bases fitting TRBD2. CDR1 and CDR2 from the germline V gene are PRHDT and FYEKMQ (reference sequence). CDR3 length equals 15 residues. J lost 3 bases, V lost 3 bases, and 5 bases had no gene match. The CDR3 nucleotides read TGTGCCAGCAGCTTTAAAGCGGGGGCTACAGATACGCAGTATTTT. It is translated as CASSFKAGATDTQYF.

The rearrangement joins TRBV20-1 to TRBJ2-4; 11 bases line up with TRBD2. The germline gives CDR1 DFQATT, CDR2 SNEGSKA (reference sequence). J was trimmed by 8 bases and V by 0 bases; bases with no gene match: 15. There are 18 residues in the CDR3. For the CDR3, the DNA is TGCAGTGCTAGAGATCCTCGGGGACTAGCGGCCGGGAGGGACATTCAGTACTTC. This sequence encodes CSARDPRGLAAGRDIQYF.

This clonotype has just one count. This sequence may be a read error, since a much larger clone differs from it by one base. V and J are TRBV6-6 and TRBJ2-5; a weak D match, TRBD2 (6 bases). The germline V gene has CDR1 MNHNY and CDR2 SVGAGI (reference sequence). The CDR3 is made up of 15 amino acids. The DNA of the CDR3 is TGTGCCAGCAGTTACCCCGGGGGACCGCAAGAGACCCGGTACTTC. Its translation: CASSYPGGPQETRYF.

This clonotype was counted many times. This chain connects TRBV6-6 to TRBJ2-7, with 7 bases that match TRBD1. The CDR3 is 16 amino acids. CDR1 and CDR2 from the germline V gene are MNHNY and SVGAGI (reference sequence). Losses at the gene ends were 4 bases for V and 3 bases for J; bases not matched to a gene: 12. The CDR3 protein is CASSFNRGGSGYEQYF. CDR3 bases: TGTGCCAGCAGTTTCAACAGGGGTGGATCGGGCTACGAGCAGTACTTC.

J is TRBJ1-4 and V is TRBV7-2; 11 nucleotides agree with TRBD1. There are 18 residues in the CDR3. Trimming cost V 1 base and J 8 bases; bases outside gene matches: 12. Germline CDR1 reads SGHTA; CDR2 reads FQGNSA. Written as DNA, the CDR3 is TGTGCCAGCAGCTTAGAAGGACAGGGGGCCGGGGGTCGGGAAAAACTGTTTTTT. This encodes CASSLEGQGAGGREKLFF.

This clonotype was seen only a few times. The chain joins TRBV6-5 to TRBJ1-4, with 12 bases fitting TRBD1. CDR3 length equals 14 residues. V was clipped by 4 bases and J by 10 bases; unmatched bases: 4. Per the germline V gene, CDR1 is MNHEY and CDR2 is SVGAGI. CDR3 loop: CASSLGTGGGKLFF. The CDR3 DNA sequence: TGTGCCAGCAGTTTAGGGACAGGGGGCGGAAAACTGTTTTTT.

The gene calls are TRBV20-1 and TRBJ1-2; 9 nucleotides match TRBD1. In germline, CDR1 is DFQATT, CDR2 SNEGSKA (reference sequence). The CDR3 totals 13 residues. This CDR3 reads CRPKGQGTYGYTF. The CDR3 DNA reads TGCAGGCCGAAAGGACAGGGGACTTATGGCTACACCTTC.

This clonotype was detected a few times. This chain uses TRBV5-1 with TRBJ2-5; no definite D call. V lost 4 bases, J lost 1 base, and 14 bases lay in between. The CDR3 is 15 residues long. Germline-derived CDR1 and CDR2 are SGHRS and YFSETQ. The CDR3 protein is CASSQQETFQETQYF. In nucleotides, the CDR3 is TGCGCCAGCAGCCAACAAGAGACTTTCCAAGAGACCCAGTACTTC.

This chain joins TRBV7-9 and TRBJ1-6; 8 bases agree with TRBD1. V was clipped by 5 bases and J by 10 bases; unmatched bases: 7. The CDR3 totals 14 residues. CDR1 and CDR2 (germline): SEHNR, FQNEAQ (reference sequence). The CDR3 sequence is CASSRGQVLSPLHF. The CDR3, as DNA: TGTGCCAGCAGCAGGGGACAGGTACTGTCACCCCTCCACTTT.

This clonotype was detected only once. The rearrangement uses TRBV28 and TRBJ2-3; TRBD2 aligns across 13 bases. Losses at the gene ends were 5 bases for V and 5 bases for J; bases not matched to a gene: 19. Germline lookup yields CDR1 MDHEN and CDR2 SYDVKM. The length of the CDR3 is 20 residues. The CDR3 protein is CASSQRTSGSNYLGQDTQYF. In DNA form, the CDR3 reads TGTGCCAGCAGTCAAAGGACTAGCGGGAGTAATTATCTTGGCCAAGATACGCAGTATTTT.

This sequence joins TRBV5-1 and TRBJ2-1; 11 bases are a match to TRBD2. Germline V lookup: CDR1 SGHRS, CDR2 YFSETQ. The CDR3 covers 19 residues. The J segment lost 0 bases and the V segment lost 0 bases, leaving 8 bases of the junction unmatched. As DNA, the CDR3 is TGCGCCAGCAGCTTGGTTGGGTTAGCGGGGGGGAGCTCCTACAATGAGCAGTTCTTC. Protein sequence: CASSLVGLAGGSSYNEQFF.

V gene TRBV12-3 or TRBV12-4 combines with J gene TRBJ2-5; perhaps D is TRBD1 or TRBD2 (5 bases each). The CDR3 runs 14 residues. Trimming took off 6 bases at V and 5 bases at J, with 16 bases between the two ends. CDR3 amino acids: CASSKGTLGETQYF. The CDR3 nucleotides read TGTGCCAGCAGCAAAGGGACGCTCGGGGAGACCCAGTACTTC.

The chain couples TRBV20-1 to TRBJ2-1; 11 bases fit TRBD2. The CDR3 is 17 residues long. The V segment lost 6 bases and the J segment 0 bases; nucleotides outside the gene matches: 10. From germline, CDR1 is DFQATT and CDR2 SNEGSKA (reference sequence). CDR3 in amino acids: CSALLAGGRVSYNEQFF. The CDR3, as DNA: TGCAGTGCCCTCTTAGCGGGGGGGCGGGTCTCCTACAATGAGCAGTTCTTC.

V and J are TRBV7-2 and TRBJ2-1; tentatively, D is TRBD2 (5 bases). The CDR3 covers 12 residues. Germline values: CDR1 SGHTA, CDR2 FQGNSA. V lost 5 bases and J 9 bases, leaving 11 bases between the germline ends. The CDR3 DNA reads TGTGCCAGCAGCCTCGGGGTACCTGAGCAGTTCTTC. Protein sequence: CASSLGVPEQFF.

This sequence joins TRBV28 and TRBJ2-3; D is perhaps TRBD1 (5 bases). The germline V and J ends were trimmed by 2 bases and 0 bases, with 12 bases remaining between them. Germline lookup yields CDR1 MDHEN and CDR2 SYDVKM. This CDR3 has 16 residues. CDR3 coding DNA: TGTGCCAGCAGTTTAAGCCCCGGACAAAGCACAGATACGCAGTATTTT. Protein: CASSLSPGQSTDTQYF.

Many counts were recorded for this clonotype. The CDR3 DNA follows: TGCGCCAGCAGCTTGGCCGCGGATACGCAGTATTTT. Protein: CASSLAADTQYF. The V and J genes are TRBV5-1 and TRBJ2-3; D not certain. Trimming took off 0 bases at V and 6 bases at J, with 5 bases between the two ends. CDR3 length: 12 amino acids. The germline gives CDR1 SGHRS, CDR2 YFSETQ.

The J gene is TRBJ2-3, the V gene TRBV12-3 or TRBV12-4; 10 nucleotides match TRBD2. V lost 4 bases to trimming and J lost 2 bases; unmatched junction nucleotides: 6. The length of the CDR3 is 16 residues. CDR3 sequence (DNA): TGTGCCAGCAGTTCGACCCTAGCGGGGGACACAGATACGCAGTATTTT. It translates to CASSSTLAGDTDTQYF.

V and J are TRBV6-4 and TRBJ2-3, with 11 bases matching TRBD2. The CDR3 contains 15 residues. The germline gives CDR1 MRHNA, CDR2 SNTAGT. Unmatched junction bases numbered 5, after V lost 5 bases and J lost 4 bases. Written as DNA, the CDR3 is TGTGCCAGCAGTTTTAGCGGGGGGGCTCCAGATACGCAGTATTTT. As protein: CASSFSGGAPDTQYF.

This clonotype has a handful of counts. The gene calls are TRBV29-1 and TRBJ1-2, with D uncertain. V lost 6 bases and J lost 3, with 11 bases in between. The CDR3 is 12 residues long. Per germline, CDR1 SQVTM and CDR2 ANQGSEA. CDR3 in DNA: TGCAGCGTCGTCGTCTGGGACTATGGCTACACCTTC. Translating it yields CSVVVWDYGYTF.

The chain carries TRBV20-1 and TRBJ2-1; 14 bases line up with TRBD2. CDR1 and CDR2 from the germline V gene are DFQATT and SNEGSKA (reference sequence). Losses at the gene ends were 6 bases for V and 3 bases for J; bases not matched to a gene: 16. This CDR3 spans 19 amino acids. DNA for the CDR3: TGCAGTGCCCAAGCCCCAGGACTAGCGGGAGGAGGCTACTACAATGAGCAGTTCTTC. Protein sequence: CSAQAPGLAGGGYYNEQFF.

Of note for this clonotype: A single base separates this from a much larger clone, so it may be a read error. DNA for the CDR3: TGTGCCAGCACTCTCAAGGTCTACAATGAGCAGTTCTTC. Amino acid sequence: CASTLKVYNEQFF. This chain joins TRBV6-6 and TRBJ2-1; D gene unclear. This CDR3 has 13 residues. V lost 7 bases and J 3 bases, leaving 10 bases between the germline ends. Germline assignment: CDR1 MNHNY and CDR2 SVGAGI (reference sequence).

Many counts were recorded for this clonotype. This rearrangement joins TRBV12-3 or TRBV12-4 to TRBJ2-7; 7 bases are a match to TRBD2. The CDR3 runs to 14 residues. V dropped 6 bases and J dropped 4; count of bases not matched to a gene: 9. CDR3 loop: CASSPSGGSYEQYF. The CDR3, as DNA: TGTGCCAGCAGCCCTTCGGGGGGTTCGTACGAGCAGTACTTC.

This clonotype was seen more than once but under ten times. J is TRBJ2-4 and V is TRBV20-1; 9 bases line up with TRBD2. The last part of the DNA fits TRBJ2-5 better; the J call may be wrong. The germline gives CDR1 DFQATT, CDR2 SNEGSKA (reference sequence). The CDR3 has 16 residues. In DNA, the CDR3 is TGCAGTGCTAGGGGGGGAGCGGGGGGTTTACAAGAGACCCAGTACTTC. Translation gives CSARGGAGGLQETQYF.

The chain joins TRBV3-1 to TRBJ2-7; D could derive from TRBD1 or TRBD2 (6 bases each). V lost 0 bases and J lost 2, with 11 bases in between. The CDR3 is 15 amino acids. Per the germline V gene, CDR1 is LGHDT and CDR2 is YNNKEL (reference sequence). CDR3 DNA: TGTGCCAGCAGCCAAGATGGAGGGGGAACCTACGAGCAGTACTTC. Amino acid sequence: CASSQDGGGTYEQYF.

The chain uses TRBV12-3 or TRBV12-4 and TRBJ2-7; D may match TRBD1 or TRBD2 (5 bases each). The CDR3 is 15 amino acids. V lost 6 bases, J lost 1 base, and 16 bases lay in between. The CDR3 coding sequence is TGTGCCAGCAGGGGGACGGGGTCGTCATCCTACGAGCAGTACTTC. Translation: CASRGTGSSSYEQYF.

This chain joins TRBV4-3 and TRBJ2-1; D is tentatively TRBD1 or TRBD2 (5 bases each). The germline gives CDR1 LGHNA, CDR2 YSLEER. V lost 1 base and J 8 bases, leaving 18 bases between the germline ends. There are 16 residues in the CDR3. In nucleotides, the CDR3 is TGCGCCAGCAGCCAAGCCTTCAGGGAGAGAAGCGATGAGCAGTTCTTC. Amino acids: CASSQAFRERSDEQFF.